Following are 24 T cell receptor beta chains from one sample sequenced in a study of blood T cell repertoires in COVID-19. This table comes from immunoSEQ multiplex PCR, and its TCRdb copy is limited to in-frame clones, with some not included. The data hold more than 95,000 clones, with approximately 90% observed a single time. The sequencing input was peripheral blood. Receptors originate from a human donor with active COVID-19. The donor label of this sample is uncertain.

This chain uses TRBV28 with TRBJ2-7; weak D call: TRBD2 (6 bases). With 6 bases removed from V and 2 bases from J, the gap between germline ends came to 11 bases. The germline gives CDR1 MDHEN, CDR2 SYDVKM. The CDR3 is made up of 13 amino acids. CDR3 residues: CASRGGPAYEQYF. The CDR3 nucleotides are TGTGCCAGCAGAGGAGGGCCCGCCTACGAGCAGTACTTC.

V and J are TRBV18 and TRBJ1-2; D remains unclear. CDR1 KGHSH and CDR2 LQKENI come from the germline V gene. The CDR3 extends over 13 amino acids. The germline V and J ends were trimmed by 6 bases and 0 bases, with 8 bases remaining between them. The CDR3 DNA follows: TGTGCCAGCTCCGATACAGCTAACTATGGCTACACCTTC. As protein: CASSDTANYGYTF.

V usage is TRBV12-3 or TRBV12-4 and J usage is TRBJ2-7; D ambiguous. The CDR3 is 13 amino acids. The V end was cut by 5 bases, the J end by 0 bases, with 8 bases between. The CDR3 reads CASSPHGSYEQYF. In DNA, the CDR3 is TGTGCCAGCAGTCCACATGGCTCCTACGAGCAGTACTTC.

V gene TRBV5-6 combines with J gene TRBJ1-1; D possibly corresponds to TRBD1 (6 bases). CDR3 size: 14 residues. Germline V lookup: CDR1 SGHDT, CDR2 YYEEEE. Trimming cost V 0 bases and J 7 bases, with 13 bases left between them. CDR3 sequence (DNA): TGTGCCAGCAGCTTGGGATTTAAGGGGGTTGAAGCTTTCTTT. Translating it yields CASSLGFKGVEAFF.

The chain is built from TRBV5-6 and TRBJ1-1; 7 nucleotides match TRBD1. The CDR3 length is 13 residues. V gave up 4 bases and J gave up 7 bases; unmatched junction bases: 7. The germline V gene has CDR1 SGHDT and CDR2 YYEEEE. The CDR3 here is CASSRQGVGEAFF. CDR3 sequence (DNA): TGTGCCAGCAGCCGACAGGGAGTGGGTGAAGCTTTCTTT.

This clone was counted many times. The genes are TRBV7-9 and TRBJ2-6, with a possible D match to TRBD2 (5 bases). The germline V gene encodes CDR1 SEHNR and CDR2 FQNEAQ (reference sequence). There are 15 residues in the CDR3. The V end lost 1 base, the J end lost 2 bases, and 6 bases lay between the germline ends. The CDR3 spells CASSLDGAGANVLTF. CDR3 coding DNA: TGTGCCAGCAGCTTAGACGGGGCTGGGGCCAACGTCCTGACTTTC.

The chain has TRBV9 and TRBJ2-7; D is possibly TRBD2 (6 bases). The germline V gene encodes CDR1 SGDLS and CDR2 YYNGEE. The CDR3 runs 15 residues. V lost 0 bases and J lost 3, with 13 bases in between. The CDR3 DNA sequence: TGTGCCAGCAGCGTAGGAGGCGGGGCCGACTACGAGCAGTACTTC. Its translation is CASSVGGGADYEQYF.

The chain uses TRBV27 and TRBJ2-7, with D possibly TRBD1 on 5 matching bases. This CDR3 has 15 residues. Trimming took off 3 bases at V and 6 bases at J, with 18 bases between the two ends. Per germline, CDR1 MNHEY and CDR2 SMNVEV (reference sequence). CDR3 coding DNA: TGTGCCAGCAGTTTGTCGGACATTACAGGTTCCGAGCAGTACTTC. Protein: CASSLSDITGSEQYF.

The chain carries TRBV18 and TRBJ2-5; the D gene is possibly TRBD2 (5 bases). V lost 4 bases to trimming and J lost 2 bases, with 11 bases between them. CDR1 KGHSH and CDR2 LQKENI come from the germline V gene. The CDR3 is made up of 14 amino acids. DNA of the CDR3: TGTGCCAGCTCACAAGGACTGCAACAAGAGACCCAGTACTTC. Translating it yields CASSQGLQQETQYF.

This clone was seen once. V is TRBV18 and J is TRBJ2-4; D is possibly TRBD2 (5 bases). This CDR3 comprises 17 residues. Germline V gene sequence: CDR1 KGHSH, CDR2 LQKENI. Trimming pared 0 bases from V and 0 bases from J, leaving 12 bases between. The CDR3 loop is CASSPPGVGRAKNIQYF. CDR3 nucleotides: TGTGCCAGCTCACCACCGGGAGTCGGACGAGCCAAAAACATTCAGTACTTC.

A single count supports this clone. The CDR3 loop reads CASSDSGTYEQYF. CDR3 coding DNA: TGTGCCAGCTCGGACAGTGGGACCTACGAGCAGTACTTC. The V and J genes are TRBV28 and TRBJ2-7; tentatively, D is TRBD1 (6 bases). This CDR3 region has 13 residues. V lost 8 bases and J lost 2, with 13 bases in between. Germline V lookup: CDR1 MDHEN, CDR2 SYDVKM.

The chain combines TRBV6-1 with TRBJ2-1; a possible D gene is TRBD2 (5 bases). With 2 bases removed from V and 0 bases from J, the gap between germline ends came to 11 bases. The germline gives CDR1 MNHNS, CDR2 SASEGT. This CDR3 spans 16 amino acids. This CDR3 reads CASSERIGSSYNEQFF. CDR3 coding DNA: TGTGCCAGCAGTGAAAGAATAGGGAGCTCCTACAATGAGCAGTTCTTC.

V gene TRBV19 combines with J gene TRBJ1-1; 9 positions match TRBD1. The CDR3 is made up of 16 amino acids. Germline V gene sequence: CDR1 LNHDA, CDR2 SQIVND (reference sequence). V lost 6 bases to trimming and J lost 4 bases; unmatched junction nucleotides: 12. The CDR3 bases are TGTGCCAGTAGAAGGACAGGGGTAGGTCAGGGCACTGAAGCTTTCTTT. Its translation: CASRRTGVGQGTEAFF.

The rearrangement joins TRBV28 to TRBJ2-1; 8 bases match TRBD2. Trimming took 4 bases from V and 0 from J; bases not matched to a gene: 5. Germline-derived CDR1 and CDR2 are MDHEN and SYDVKM. The CDR3 runs 16 residues. Written as DNA, the CDR3 is TGTGCCAGCAGTTCGCCGACTAGCGTCTCCTACAATGAGCAGTTCTTC. Amino acid sequence: CASSSPTSVSYNEQFF.

The chain is built from TRBV6-2 or TRBV6-3 and TRBJ2-7; 7 bases line up with TRBD2. Germline assignment: CDR1 MNHEY and CDR2 SVGEGT. With 0 bases clipped from V and 1 base from J, the junction kept 3 bases outside the gene matches. CDR3 size: 15 residues. CDR3 loop: CASSYSRTRSYEQYF. Here the CDR3 DNA reads TGTGCCAGCAGTTACTCGAGGACTAGGTCCTACGAGCAGTACTTC.

J is TRBJ1-6 and V is TRBV7-6; TRBD1 agrees at 10 bases. Trimming removed 4 bases from V and 6 bases from J; junction bases left unmatched: 3. Germline loops: CDR1 SGHVS, CDR2 FNYEAQ. This CDR3 is built from 15 residues. The CDR3 bases are TGTGCCAGCAGCTCCGGGACAGGGGTTAATTCACCCCTCCACTTT. This codes for CASSSGTGVNSPLHF.

The chain has TRBV30 and TRBJ2-5; 15 bases align to TRBD2. After removal of 1 base from V and 4 bases from J, the junction contained 4 bases not matched to a gene. Germline V lookup: CDR1 GTSNPN, CDR2 SVGIG (reference sequence). The CDR3 has 16 amino acids. The CDR3 region is CAWSDLGLAGGETQYF. For the CDR3, the DNA is TGTGCCTGGAGTGACTTGGGACTAGCGGGGGGAGAGACCCAGTACTTC.

Worth noting for this clone: Other DNA variants within this sample encode the same CDR3. This chain links TRBV12-5 with TRBJ2-7, with 7 bases lining up with TRBD2. Unmatched junction bases numbered 1, after V lost 1 base and J lost 1 base. This CDR3 comprises 14 residues. Germline CDR1 LGHNT, CDR2 FRNRAP. The CDR3: CASGLAGGSYEQYF. CDR3 in DNA: TGTGCTAGTGGTTTGGCCGGGGGGTCCTACGAGCAGTACTTC.

As regards this clone: The same CDR3 can be traced to other DNA sequences in this sample. V gene TRBV15 combines with J gene TRBJ1-5; D may be TRBD1 (5 bases). Deletions cut 0 bases from V and 4 bases from J, with 7 bases between. The CDR3 runs 14 residues. CDR1 and CDR2 from the germline V gene are LNHNV and YYDKDF (reference sequence). In DNA, the CDR3 is TGTGCCACCAGCAGAGATCGGGGGAATCAGCCCCAGCATTTT. As protein: CATSRDRGNQPQHF. Full variable domain (missing parts from reference TRBV15 and TRBJ1-5): DAMVIQNPRYQVTQFGKPVTLSCSQTLNHNVMYWYQQKSSQAPKLLFHYYDKDFNNEADTPDNFQSRRPNTSFCFLDIRSPGLGDTAMYLCATSRDRGNQPQHFGDGTRLSIL.

The chain links TRBV15 to TRBJ1-2; 9 positions match TRBD1. Germline lookup yields CDR1 LNHNV and CDR2 YYDKDF (reference sequence). V shed 5 bases and J 4 bases; nucleotides not matched to a gene: 8. CDR3 length equals 15 residues. In DNA, the CDR3 is TGTGCCACCAGCCTGGACAGGGGTACTCGCTATGGCTACACCTTC. Translating gives CATSLDRGTRYGYTF.

The chain combines TRBV5-5 with TRBJ1-1; 8 bases align to TRBD1. Losses at the gene ends were 5 bases for V and 5 bases for J; bases not matched to a gene: 8. Germline V CDR1 and CDR2: SGHKS, YYEKEE (reference sequence). CDR3 length equals 14 residues. CDR3 sequence (DNA): TGTGCCAGCAGTGACAGGGGATCTTTTACTGAAGCTTTCTTT. Its translation: CASSDRGSFTEAFF.

This chain uses TRBV7-2 with TRBJ2-5, with D perhaps TRBD2 (5 bases). This CDR3 spans 14 amino acids. Germline V lookup: CDR1 SGHTA, CDR2 FQGNSA. The V end lost 2 bases, the J end lost 0 bases, and 7 bases lay between the germline ends. The chain's CDR3 is CASSLNGNQETQYF. The CDR3 DNA sequence: TGTGCCAGCAGCTTAAACGGGAACCAAGAGACCCAGTACTTC.

CDR3 region: CASSSPGLYNEQFF. DNA of the CDR3: TGTGCCAGCAGTTCCCCGGGACTTTACAATGAGCAGTTCTTC. This chain joins TRBV6-2 or TRBV6-3 and TRBJ2-1; TRBD2 might be the D (6 bases). Looked up from germline, CDR1 is MNHEY and CDR2 is SVGEGT. The CDR3 is 14 residues long. V was trimmed by 4 bases and J by 4 bases, leaving 11 bases between them.

The chain employs TRBV14 and TRBJ1-4; D possibly corresponds to TRBD1 (6 bases). Per the germline V gene, CDR1 is SGHDN and CDR2 is FVKESK. The V end lost 3 bases, the J end lost 0 bases, and 14 bases lay between the germline ends. This CDR3 has 17 amino acids. In DNA, the CDR3 is TGTGCCAGCAGCCAGAAGGGACACCCTACAACTAATGAAAAACTGTTTTTT. It translates to CASSQKGHPTTNEKLFF.